This entry concerns a single T cell receptor (beta chain). The antigen is not known. The data are from a study of beta chain features in type 1 diabetes. Overall study results and limits: The study found fewer insertions and more deletions at VDJ junctions in type 1 diabetes patients.

Germline-derived CDR1 and CDR2 are SEHNR and FQNEAQ (reference sequence). The CDR3 runs 13 residues. The ends were cut back, 5 bases at V and 6 bases at J, with 10 bases in the middle. TCRB transcripts that were expressed got sequenced, as all of the isolated RNA had been reverse transcribed. Repertoires were generated with immunoSEQ multiplex PCR, while TCRdb's copy carries only in-frame clones and drops some. This table holds approximately 37,000 clones, 64% found once. The rearrangement uses TRBV7-9 and TRBJ1-4; D ambiguous. Sequenced: Tregs from blood. This receptor was identified in a woman aged 30 to 39 in good health. CDR3 region: CASSALGYEKLFF. The CDR3 DNA is TGTGCCAGCAGCGCCCTAGGCTATGAAAAACTGTTTTTT.